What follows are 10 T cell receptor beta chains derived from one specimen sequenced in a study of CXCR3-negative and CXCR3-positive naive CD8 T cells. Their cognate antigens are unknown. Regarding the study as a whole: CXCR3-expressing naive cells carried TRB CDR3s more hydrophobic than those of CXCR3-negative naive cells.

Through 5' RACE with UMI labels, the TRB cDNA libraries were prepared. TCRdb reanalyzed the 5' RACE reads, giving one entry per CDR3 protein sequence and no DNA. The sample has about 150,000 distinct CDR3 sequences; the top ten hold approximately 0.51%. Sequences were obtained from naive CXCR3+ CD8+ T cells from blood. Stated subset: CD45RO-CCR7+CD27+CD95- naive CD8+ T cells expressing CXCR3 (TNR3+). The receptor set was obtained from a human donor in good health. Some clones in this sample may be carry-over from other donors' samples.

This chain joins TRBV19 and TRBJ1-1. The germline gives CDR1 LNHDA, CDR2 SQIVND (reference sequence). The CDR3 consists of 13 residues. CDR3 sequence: CASSPQANTEAFF. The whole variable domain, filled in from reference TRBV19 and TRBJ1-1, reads DGGITQSPKYLFRKEGQNVTLSCEQNLNHDAMYWYRQDPGQGLRLIYYSQIVNDFQKGDIAEGYSVSREKKESFPLTVTSAQKNPTAFYLCASSPQANTEAFFGQGTRLTVV.

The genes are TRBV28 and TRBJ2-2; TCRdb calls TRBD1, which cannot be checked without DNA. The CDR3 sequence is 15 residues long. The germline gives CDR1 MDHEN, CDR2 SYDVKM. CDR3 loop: CASSPRGYNTGELFF.

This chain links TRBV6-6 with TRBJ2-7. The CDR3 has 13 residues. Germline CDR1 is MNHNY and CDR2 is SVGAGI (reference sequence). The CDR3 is CASSYTADYEQYF.

The CDR3 sequence: CASSSGVSSRETQYF. The chain uses TRBV5-1 and TRBJ2-5; TCRdb gives TRBD1 as the D gene, but with no DNA this cannot be confirmed. The CDR3 runs to 15 residues. Germline assignment: CDR1 SGHRS and CDR2 YFSETQ.

The CDR3 spells CASSVSGGARFF. V gene TRBV9 combines with J gene TRBJ2-1; TCRdb's D gene call, TRBD2, goes unchecked for lack of DNA. This CDR3 has 12 residues. The germline V gene encodes CDR1 SGDLS and CDR2 YYNGEE.

CDR3 sequence: CASSFMMYEQYF. This rearrangement joins TRBV28 to TRBJ2-7. CDR3 length equals 12 residues. Germline loops: CDR1 MDHEN, CDR2 SYDVKM.

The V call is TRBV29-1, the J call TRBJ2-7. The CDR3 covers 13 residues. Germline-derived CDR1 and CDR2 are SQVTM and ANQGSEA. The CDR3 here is CSVEGPLSYEQYF.

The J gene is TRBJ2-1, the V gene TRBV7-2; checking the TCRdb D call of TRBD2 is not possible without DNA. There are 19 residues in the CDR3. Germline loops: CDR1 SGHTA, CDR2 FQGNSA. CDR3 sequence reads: CASSPDEREKGLPYNEQFF.

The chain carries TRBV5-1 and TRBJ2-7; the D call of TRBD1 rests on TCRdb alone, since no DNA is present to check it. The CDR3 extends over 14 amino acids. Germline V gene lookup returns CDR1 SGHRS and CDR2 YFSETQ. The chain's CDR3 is CASSLEAGNYEQYF.

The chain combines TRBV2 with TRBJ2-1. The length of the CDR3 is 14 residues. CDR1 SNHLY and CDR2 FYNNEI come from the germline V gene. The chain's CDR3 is CASSLAGEPNEQFF.